This is a list of T cell receptor beta chains from one sample in a study of beta chain features in type 1 diabetes. Sequenced by immunoSEQ multiplex PCR; TCRdb stores in-frame clones only, minus some. There are a few hundred thousand clones in the sample; approximately 15% occur only once, and around 7% lies in the top ten. The sequenced sample was central memory CD4+ T cells from blood. The origin of the receptors is a man younger than 45 in good health. Each CDR3 is given with its conserved first and last residue. Fields, in order: J gene, V gene, CDR3 protein.

>TRBJ1-2|TRBV7-3
CASSLNPGYGYTF
>TRBJ2-2|TRBV5-4
CASSLAPGSSTGELFF
>TRBJ2-1|TRBV6-4
CASSDGNSNEQFF
>TRBJ2-5|TRBV5-1
CASSKGTNRQETQYF
>TRBJ1-5|TRBV6-6
CASSYSRGGQPQHF
>TRBJ1-1|TRBV18
CASSLARGTGTTEAFF
>TRBJ2-3|TRBV9
CASSGLTGFDGTQYF
>TRBJ2-3|TRBV6-1
CASRTGQADTQYF
>TRBJ2-4|TRBV5-4
CASSPSGSIQNIQYF
>TRBJ1-2|TRBV5-6
CASSLRSGYTF
>TRBJ2-5|TRBV5-5
CASDRAVQETQYF
>TRBJ2-1|TRBV2
CASTGTISYNEQFF
>TRBJ2-2|TRBV11-1
CASSLVSGGIGELFF
>TRBJ2-6|TRBV29-1
CSVATDIDSGANVLTF
>TRBJ1-2|TRBV11-3
CASSLEWGQGANYGYTF
>TRBJ2-3|TRBV5-6
CASSFDAVGDLSTDTQYF
>TRBJ2-5|TRBV14
CASSQLAGAAETQYF
>TRBJ1-6|TRBV2
CASSVRQESSPLHF
>TRBJ2-1|TRBV10-3
CAISNSGGAYNEQFF
>TRBJ2-1|TRBV14
CASSQEVSYNEQFF
>TRBJ1-1|TRBV7-9
CASSLAQSLNTEAFF
>TRBJ2-2|TRBV5-1
CASSLELQGQGTGELFF
>TRBJ2-2|TRBV7-2
CASSFGRWSTGELFF
>TRBJ2-4|TRBV2
CASSPQLERLAKNIQYF
>TRBJ1-1|TRBV18
CASSPQGAVNTEAFF
>TRBJ1-2|TRBV6-5
CASNSPSNYGYTF
>TRBJ2-2|TRBV7-3
CASREASNTGELFF
>TRBJ2-3|TRBV7-6
CASSFASTDTQYF
>TRBJ2-1|TRBV4-1
CASSSETGANYNEQFF
>TRBJ2-1|TRBV7-9
CASSRDSYNEQFF
>TRBJ2-5|TRBV6-5
CASSSGGLEETQYF
>TRBJ1-4|TRBV18
CASNTRDSNNEKLFF
>TRBJ1-4|TRBV25-1
CASSASNEKLFF
>TRBJ2-5|TRBV5-1
CASRGIRGQGEETQYF
>TRBJ2-2|TRBV30
CAWSVPVGELFF
>TRBJ2-3|TRBV5-4
CASSWDRESTDTQYF
>TRBJ1-1|TRBV9
CASSVEIRNTEAFF
>TRBJ1-4|TRBV10-3
CAISEGRLNEKLFF
>TRBJ2-1|TRBV5-1
CASSRDRGNTEQFF
>TRBJ1-5|TRBV7-9
CASSLDSGNQPQHF
>TRBJ2-3|TRBV4-1
CASSQDFERGEADTQYF
>TRBJ2-2|TRBV7-2
CASSLLAATGELFF
>TRBJ2-3|TRBV6-5
CASRRGGGDTQYF
>TRBJ2-5|TRBV4-3
CASSQEVVAGGQETQYF
>TRBJ2-5|TRBV2
CASSEGGQGALETQYF
>TRBJ2-2|TRBV9
CASSAQSAGAANTGELFF
>TRBJ1-5|TRBV6-1
CASSEARGWQPQHF
>-|TRBV11-2
CASSLAGDFYNEQFF
>TRBJ1-5|TRBV5-1
CASSLTGRDQPQHF
>TRBJ2-3|TRBV5-4
CASRWGEDTQYF
>TRBJ2-1|TRBV28
CASPWDFILNEQFF
>TRBJ2-1|TRBV7-9
CASSPDRTTYNEQFF
>TRBJ1-4|TRBV19
CASSIIKHEKLFF
>TRBJ2-5|TRBV7-3
CASSPRQGTQYF
>TRBJ2-3|TRBV27
CASRRFGALADTQYF
>TRBJ1-1|TRBV7-2
CASSLYRDPNTEAFF
>TRBJ1-5|TRBV27
CASRPTGDLSNQPQHF
>TRBJ1-6|TRBV27
CASSLSANSPLHF
>TRBJ1-6|TRBV12-5
CASGQGYNSPLHF